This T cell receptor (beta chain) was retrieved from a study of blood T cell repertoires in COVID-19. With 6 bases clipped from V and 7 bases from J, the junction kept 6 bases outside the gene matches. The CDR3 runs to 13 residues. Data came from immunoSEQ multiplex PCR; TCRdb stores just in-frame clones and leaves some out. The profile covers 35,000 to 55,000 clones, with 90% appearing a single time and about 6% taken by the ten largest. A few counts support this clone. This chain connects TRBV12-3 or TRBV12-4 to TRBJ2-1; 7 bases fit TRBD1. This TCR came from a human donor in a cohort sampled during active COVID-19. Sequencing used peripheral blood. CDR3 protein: CASSPDRANEQFF. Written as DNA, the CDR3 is TGTGCCAGCAGCCCTGACAGGGCAAATGAGCAGTTCTTC.